This T cell receptor (beta chain) was found in a study of CD8 T cells in ankylosing spondylitis. Trimming removed 3 bases at V and 4 bases at J, with 20 bases between. Germline V gene sequence: CDR1 ENHRY, CDR2 SYGVKD. CDR3 length equals 17 residues. This clonotype was observed at least ten times. TCRdb re-called the 5' RACE reads through MiXCR, storing one row per CDR3 protein. The data contain 130,000 to 150,000 distinct CDR3 sequences, roughly 8.3% of them seen just once; the ten biggest clones take up more than 7%. The sequenced sample consisted of synovial fluid, either unsorted or a sorted T cell fraction (not recorded which). The genes are TRBV10-3 and TRBJ2-3; D possibly matches TRBD1 or TRBD2 (5 bases each). This receptor was identified in a male donor with ankylosing spondylitis. The chain's CDR3 is CAISDPGSGQRADTQYF. The DNA of the CDR3 is TGTGCCATCAGTGACCCAGGGAGCGGCCAAAGGGCAGATACGCAGTATTTT.